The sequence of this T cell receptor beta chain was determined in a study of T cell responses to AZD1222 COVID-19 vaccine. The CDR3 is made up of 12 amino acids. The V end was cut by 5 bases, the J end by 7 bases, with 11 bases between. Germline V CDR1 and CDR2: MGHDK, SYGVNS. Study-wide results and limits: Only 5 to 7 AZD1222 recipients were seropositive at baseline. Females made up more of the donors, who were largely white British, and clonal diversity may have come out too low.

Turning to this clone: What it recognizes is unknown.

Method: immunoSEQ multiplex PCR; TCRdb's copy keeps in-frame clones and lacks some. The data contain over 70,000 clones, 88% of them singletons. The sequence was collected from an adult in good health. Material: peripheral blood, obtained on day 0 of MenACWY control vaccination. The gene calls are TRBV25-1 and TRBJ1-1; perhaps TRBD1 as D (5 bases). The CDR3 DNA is TGTGCCAGCAGTACCCAGGGCCTTGAAGCTTTCTTT. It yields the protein CASSTQGLEAFF.